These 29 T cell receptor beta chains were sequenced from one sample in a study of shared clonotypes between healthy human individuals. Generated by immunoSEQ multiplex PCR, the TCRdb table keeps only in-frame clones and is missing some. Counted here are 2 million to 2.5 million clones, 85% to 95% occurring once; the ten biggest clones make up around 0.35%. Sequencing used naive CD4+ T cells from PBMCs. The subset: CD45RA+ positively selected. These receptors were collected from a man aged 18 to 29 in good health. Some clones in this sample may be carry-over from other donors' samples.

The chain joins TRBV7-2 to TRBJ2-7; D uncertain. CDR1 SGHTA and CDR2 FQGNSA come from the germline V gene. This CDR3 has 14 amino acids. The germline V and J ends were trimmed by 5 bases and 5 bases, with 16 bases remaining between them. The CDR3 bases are TGTGCCAGCAGCCCACTTATTAGCCGGAACGAGCAGTACTTC. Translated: CASSPLISRNEQYF.

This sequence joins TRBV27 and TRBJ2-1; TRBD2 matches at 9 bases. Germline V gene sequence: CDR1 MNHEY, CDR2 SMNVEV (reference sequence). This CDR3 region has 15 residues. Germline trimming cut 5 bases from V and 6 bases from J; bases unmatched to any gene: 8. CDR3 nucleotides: TGTGCCAGCAGTCCCTCCGGCGGGAGGGGCAATGAGCAGTTCTTC. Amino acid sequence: CASSPSGGRGNEQFF.

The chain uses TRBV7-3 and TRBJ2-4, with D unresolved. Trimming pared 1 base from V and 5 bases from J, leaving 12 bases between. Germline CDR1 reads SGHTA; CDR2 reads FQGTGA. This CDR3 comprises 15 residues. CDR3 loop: CASSLNRGRENIQYF. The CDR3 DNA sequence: TGTGCCAGCAGCTTAAATAGAGGACGGGAAAACATTCAGTACTTC.

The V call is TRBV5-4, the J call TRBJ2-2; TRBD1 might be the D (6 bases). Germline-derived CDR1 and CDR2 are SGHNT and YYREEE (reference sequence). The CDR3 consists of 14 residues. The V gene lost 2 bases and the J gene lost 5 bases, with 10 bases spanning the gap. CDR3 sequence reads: CASSLPQGTGELFF. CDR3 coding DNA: TGTGCCAGCAGCTTACCCCAGGGGACCGGGGAGCTGTTTTTT.

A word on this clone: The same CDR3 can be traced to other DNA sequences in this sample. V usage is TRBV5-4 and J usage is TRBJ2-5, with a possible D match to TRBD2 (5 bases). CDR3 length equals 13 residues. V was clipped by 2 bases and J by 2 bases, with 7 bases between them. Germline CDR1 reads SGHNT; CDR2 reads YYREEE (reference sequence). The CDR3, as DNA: TGTGCCAGCAGCTTCAGCGGTCAAGAGACCCAGTACTTC. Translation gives CASSFSGQETQYF.

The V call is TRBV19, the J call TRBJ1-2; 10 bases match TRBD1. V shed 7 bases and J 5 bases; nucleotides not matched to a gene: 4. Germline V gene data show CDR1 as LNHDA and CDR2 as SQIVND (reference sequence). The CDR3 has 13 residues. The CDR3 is CASKDRGVYGYTF. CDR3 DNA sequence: TGTGCCAGTAAGGACAGGGGGGTGTATGGCTACACCTTC.

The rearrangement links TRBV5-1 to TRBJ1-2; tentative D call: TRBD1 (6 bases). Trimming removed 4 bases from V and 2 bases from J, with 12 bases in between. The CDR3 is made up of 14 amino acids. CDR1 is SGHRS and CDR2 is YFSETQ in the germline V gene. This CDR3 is CASSDPQGNYGYTF. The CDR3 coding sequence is TGCGCCAGCAGCGACCCTCAGGGGAACTATGGCTACACCTTC.

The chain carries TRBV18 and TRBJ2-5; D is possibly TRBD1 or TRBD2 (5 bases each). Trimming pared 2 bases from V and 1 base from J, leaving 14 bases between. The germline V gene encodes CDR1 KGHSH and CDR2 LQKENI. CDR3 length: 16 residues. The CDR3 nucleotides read TGTGCCAGCTCACCAGGCGCAGGGACGATCCAAGAGACCCAGTACTTC. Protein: CASSPGAGTIQETQYF.

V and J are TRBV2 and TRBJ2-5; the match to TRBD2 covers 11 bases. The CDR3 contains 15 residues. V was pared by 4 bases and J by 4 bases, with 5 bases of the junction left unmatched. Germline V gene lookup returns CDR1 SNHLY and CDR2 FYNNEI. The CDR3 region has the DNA TGTGCCAGCAGTGGACTAGCGGGAAGGGGAGAGACCCAGTACTTC. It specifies CASSGLAGRGETQYF.

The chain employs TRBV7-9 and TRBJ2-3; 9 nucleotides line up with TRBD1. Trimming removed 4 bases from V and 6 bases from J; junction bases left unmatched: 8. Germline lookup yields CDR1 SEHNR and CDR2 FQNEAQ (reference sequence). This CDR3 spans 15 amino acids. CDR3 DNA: TGTGCCAGCAGCTACTACAGGGGGCGCGGGGATACGCAGTATTTT. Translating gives CASSYYRGRGDTQYF.

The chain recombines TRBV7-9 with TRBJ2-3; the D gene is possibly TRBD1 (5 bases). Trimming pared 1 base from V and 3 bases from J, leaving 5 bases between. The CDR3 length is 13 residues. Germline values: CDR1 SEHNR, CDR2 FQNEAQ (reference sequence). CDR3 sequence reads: CASSLDRTDTQYF. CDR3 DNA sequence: TGTGCCAGCAGCTTAGACAGGACAGATACGCAGTATTTT.

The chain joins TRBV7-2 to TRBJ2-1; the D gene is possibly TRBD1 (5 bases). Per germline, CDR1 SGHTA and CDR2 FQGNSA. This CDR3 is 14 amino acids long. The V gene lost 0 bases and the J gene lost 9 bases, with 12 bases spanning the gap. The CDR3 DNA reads TGTGCCAGCAGCTTAGCCCATGTGCAGGGTGAGCAGTTCTTC. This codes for CASSLAHVQGEQFF. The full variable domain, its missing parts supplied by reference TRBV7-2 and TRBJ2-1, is GAGVSQSPSNKVTEKGKDVELRCDPISGHTALYWYRQSLGQGLEFLIYFQGNSAPDKSGLPSDRFSAERTGGSVSTLTIQRTQQEDSAVYLCASSLAHVQGEQFFGPGTRLTVL.

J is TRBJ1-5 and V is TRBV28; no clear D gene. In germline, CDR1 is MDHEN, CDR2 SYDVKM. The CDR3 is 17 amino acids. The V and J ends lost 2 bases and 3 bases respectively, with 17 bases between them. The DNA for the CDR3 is TGTGCCAGCAGTTTAGCTATGGAGGTAGTACTCAATCAGCCCCAGCATTTT. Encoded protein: CASSLAMEVVLNQPQHF.

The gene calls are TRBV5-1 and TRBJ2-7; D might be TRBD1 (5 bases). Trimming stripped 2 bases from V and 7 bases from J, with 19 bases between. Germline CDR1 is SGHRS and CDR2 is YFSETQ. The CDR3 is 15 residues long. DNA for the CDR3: TGCGCCAGCAGCTTTATTGCTGGGGCAGGTGGGGAGCAGTACTTC. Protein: CASSFIAGAGGEQYF.

CDR3 amino acids: CASSFLGAFYEQYF. The CDR3 nucleotides read TGTGCCAGCAGTTTTCTAGGGGCTTTCTACGAGCAGTACTTC. The chain links TRBV28 to TRBJ2-7; D possibly corresponds to TRBD1 (5 bases). CDR1 and CDR2 (germline): MDHEN, SYDVKM. Trimming removed 3 bases from V and 3 bases from J, with 12 bases in between. This CDR3 is 14 amino acids long.

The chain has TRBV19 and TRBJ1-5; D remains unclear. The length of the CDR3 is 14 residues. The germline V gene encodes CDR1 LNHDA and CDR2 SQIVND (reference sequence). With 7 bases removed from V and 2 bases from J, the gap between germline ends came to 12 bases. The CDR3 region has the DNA TGTGCCAGTAAATTGGGAACGGGCAATCAGCCCCAGCATTTT. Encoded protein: CASKLGTGNQPQHF.

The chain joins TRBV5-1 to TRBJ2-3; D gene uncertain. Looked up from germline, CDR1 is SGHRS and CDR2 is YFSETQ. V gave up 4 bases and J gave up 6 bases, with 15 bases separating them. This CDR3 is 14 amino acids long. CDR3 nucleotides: TGCGCCAGCAGCCCCCTCCCCCCTGGGGATACGCAGTATTTT. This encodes CASSPLPPGDTQYF. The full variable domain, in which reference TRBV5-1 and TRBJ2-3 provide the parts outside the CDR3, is KAGVTQTPRYLIKTRGQQVTLSCSPISGHRSVSWYQQTPGQGLQFLFEYFSETQRNKGNFPGRFSGRQFSNSRSEMNVSTLELGDSALYLCASSPLPPGDTQYFGPGTRLTVL.

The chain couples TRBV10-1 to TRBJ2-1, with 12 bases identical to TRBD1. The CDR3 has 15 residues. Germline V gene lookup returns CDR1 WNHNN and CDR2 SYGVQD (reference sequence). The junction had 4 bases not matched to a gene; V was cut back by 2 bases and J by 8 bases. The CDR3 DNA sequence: TGCGCCAGCAGTGAGGGGACAGGGGGCTTGGATGAGCAGTTCTTC. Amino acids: CASSEGTGGLDEQFF.

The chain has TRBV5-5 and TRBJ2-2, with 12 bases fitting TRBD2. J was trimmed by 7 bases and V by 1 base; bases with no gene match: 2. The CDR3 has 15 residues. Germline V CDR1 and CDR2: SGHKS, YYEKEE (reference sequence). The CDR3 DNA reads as TGTGCCAGCAGCTTGACTAGCGGGAGGAGCGGGGAGCTGTTTTTT. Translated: CASSLTSGRSGELFF.

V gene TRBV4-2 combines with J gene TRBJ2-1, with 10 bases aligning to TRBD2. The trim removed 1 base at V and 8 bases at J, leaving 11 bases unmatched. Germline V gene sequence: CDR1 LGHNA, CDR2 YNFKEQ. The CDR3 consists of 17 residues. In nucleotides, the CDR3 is TGTGCCAGCAGCCAAGGGAATAGCGGGAGGCTGGGCGATGAGCAGTTCTTC. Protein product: CASSQGNSGRLGDEQFF.

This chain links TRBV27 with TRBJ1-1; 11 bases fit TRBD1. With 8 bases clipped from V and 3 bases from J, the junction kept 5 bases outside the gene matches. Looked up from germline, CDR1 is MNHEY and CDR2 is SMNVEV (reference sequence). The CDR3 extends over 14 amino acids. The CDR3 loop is CASFGGQGDTEAFF. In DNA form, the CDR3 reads TGTGCCAGCTTCGGGGGACAGGGGGACACTGAAGCTTTCTTT.

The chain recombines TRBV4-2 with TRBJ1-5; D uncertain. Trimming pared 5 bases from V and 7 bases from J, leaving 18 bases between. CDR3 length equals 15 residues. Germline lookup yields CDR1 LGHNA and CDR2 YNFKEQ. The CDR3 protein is CASSLRRVSGQPQHF. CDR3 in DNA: TGTGCCAGCAGCTTGAGGCGGGTAAGTGGGCAGCCCCAGCATTTT.

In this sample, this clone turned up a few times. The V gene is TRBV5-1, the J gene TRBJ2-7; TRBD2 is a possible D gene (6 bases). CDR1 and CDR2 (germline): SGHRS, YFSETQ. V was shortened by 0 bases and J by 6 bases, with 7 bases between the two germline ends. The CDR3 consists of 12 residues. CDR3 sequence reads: CASSLVAAEQYF. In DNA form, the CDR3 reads TGCGCCAGCAGCTTGGTAGCGGCCGAGCAGTACTTC.

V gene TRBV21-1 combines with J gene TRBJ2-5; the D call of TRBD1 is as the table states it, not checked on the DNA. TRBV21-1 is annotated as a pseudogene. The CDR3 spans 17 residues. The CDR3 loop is CASSKRGTQGKLETQYF. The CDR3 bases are TGTGCCAGCAGCAAACGAGGTACGCAGGGAAAGTTGGAGACCCAGTACTTC.

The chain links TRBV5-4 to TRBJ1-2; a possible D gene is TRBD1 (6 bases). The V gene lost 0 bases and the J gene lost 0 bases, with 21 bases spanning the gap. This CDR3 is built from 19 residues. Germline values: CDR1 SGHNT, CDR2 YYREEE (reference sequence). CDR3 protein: CASSLGAGTLRLANYGYTF. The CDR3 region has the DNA TGTGCCAGCAGCTTGGGCGCCGGGACACTACGACTCGCTAACTATGGCTACACCTTC. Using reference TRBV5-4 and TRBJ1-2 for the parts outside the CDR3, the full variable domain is ETGVTQSPTHLIKTRGQQVTLRCSSQSGHNTVSWYQQALGQGPQFIFQYYREEENGRGNFPPRFSGLQFPNYSSELNVNALELDDSALYLCASSLGAGTLRLANYGYTFGSGTRLTVV.

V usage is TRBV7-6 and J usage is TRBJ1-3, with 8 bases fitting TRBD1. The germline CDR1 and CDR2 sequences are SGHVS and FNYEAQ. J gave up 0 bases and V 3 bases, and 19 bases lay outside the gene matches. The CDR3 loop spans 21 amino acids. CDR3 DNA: TGTGCCAGCAGCTTCGACCGGGACAGGTTGTATAACCCGTTCTCTGGAAACACCATATATTTT. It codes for CASSFDRDRLYNPFSGNTIYF.

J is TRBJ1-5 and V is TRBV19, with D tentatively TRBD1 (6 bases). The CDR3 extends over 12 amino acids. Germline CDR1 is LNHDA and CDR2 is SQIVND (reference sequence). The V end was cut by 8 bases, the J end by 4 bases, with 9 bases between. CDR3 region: CASDRFNQPQHF. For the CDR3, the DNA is TGTGCCAGTGACAGGTTTAATCAGCCCCAGCATTTT.

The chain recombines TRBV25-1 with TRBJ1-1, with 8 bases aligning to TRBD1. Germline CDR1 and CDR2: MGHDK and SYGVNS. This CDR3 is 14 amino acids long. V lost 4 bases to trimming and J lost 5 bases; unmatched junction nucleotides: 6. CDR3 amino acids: CASSVSGGGTEAFF. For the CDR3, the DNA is TGTGCCAGCAGTGTATCAGGGGGCGGAACTGAAGCTTTCTTT.

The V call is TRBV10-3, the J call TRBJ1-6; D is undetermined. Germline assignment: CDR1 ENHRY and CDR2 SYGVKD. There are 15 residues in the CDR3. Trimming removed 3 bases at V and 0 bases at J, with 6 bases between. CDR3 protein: CAISDRTSYNSPLHF. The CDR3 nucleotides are TGTGCCATCAGTGACAGGACCTCCTATAATTCACCCCTCCACTTT.